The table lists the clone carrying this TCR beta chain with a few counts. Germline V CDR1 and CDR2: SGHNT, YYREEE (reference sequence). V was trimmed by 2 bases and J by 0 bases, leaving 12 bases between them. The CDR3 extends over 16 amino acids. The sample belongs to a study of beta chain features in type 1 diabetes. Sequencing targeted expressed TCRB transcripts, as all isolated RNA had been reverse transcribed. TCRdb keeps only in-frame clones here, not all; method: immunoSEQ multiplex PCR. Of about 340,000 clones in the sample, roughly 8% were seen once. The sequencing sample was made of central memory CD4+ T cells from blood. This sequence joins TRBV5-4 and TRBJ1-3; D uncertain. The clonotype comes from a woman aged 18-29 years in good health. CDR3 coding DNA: TGTGCCAGCAGCTTACAAAAGAAGAGCTCTGGAAACACCATATATTTT. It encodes CASSLQKKSSGNTIYF.